Given below is one T cell receptor beta chain in context. This CDR3 has 14 amino acids. Germline CDR1 reads LGHDT; CDR2 reads YNNKEL (reference sequence). This sample was included in a study of T cells expressing NK-cell markers. Reprocessing the 5' RACE reads, TCRdb reports a single entry for every CDR3 protein and omits DNA. The sample totals 440,000 or so distinct CDR3 sequences. The specimen was blood T cells: a sorted CD56 or NKG2C T cell subset, CD4+ or CD8+ T cells, or bulk PBMC T cells (not recorded which). The rearrangement joins TRBV3-1 to TRBJ1-2. The TCR was taken from a woman aged 18-69 years in good health. The CDR3 here is CASSERWPTRSYTF. Based on the CDR3 plus reference TRBV3-1 and TRBJ1-2, the full variable domain is DTAVSQTPKYLVTQMGNDKSIKCEQNLGHDTMYWYKQDSKKFLKIMFSYNNKELIINETVPNRFSPKSPDKAHLNLHINSLELGDSAVYFCASSERWPTRSYTFGSGTRLTVV.